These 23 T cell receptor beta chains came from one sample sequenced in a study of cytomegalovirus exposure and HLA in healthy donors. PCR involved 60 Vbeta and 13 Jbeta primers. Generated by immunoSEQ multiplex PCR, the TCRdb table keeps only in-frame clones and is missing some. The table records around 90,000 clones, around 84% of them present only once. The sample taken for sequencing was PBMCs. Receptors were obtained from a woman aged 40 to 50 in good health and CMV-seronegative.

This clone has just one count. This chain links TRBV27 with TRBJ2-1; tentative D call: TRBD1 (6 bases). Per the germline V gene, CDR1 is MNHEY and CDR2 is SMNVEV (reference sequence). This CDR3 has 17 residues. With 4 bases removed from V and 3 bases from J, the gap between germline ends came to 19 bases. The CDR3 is CASSYGTPTGSYNEQFF. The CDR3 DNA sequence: TGTGCCAGCAGTTATGGGACCCCGACAGGCAGCTACAATGAGCAGTTCTTC.

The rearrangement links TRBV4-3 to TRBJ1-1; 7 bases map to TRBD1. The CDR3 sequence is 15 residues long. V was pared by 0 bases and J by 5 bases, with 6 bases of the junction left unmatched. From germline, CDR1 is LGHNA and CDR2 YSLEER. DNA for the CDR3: TGCGCCAGCAGCCAAGAAGGCAGGGGGGTGACTGAAGCTTTCTTT. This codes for CASSQEGRGVTEAFF.

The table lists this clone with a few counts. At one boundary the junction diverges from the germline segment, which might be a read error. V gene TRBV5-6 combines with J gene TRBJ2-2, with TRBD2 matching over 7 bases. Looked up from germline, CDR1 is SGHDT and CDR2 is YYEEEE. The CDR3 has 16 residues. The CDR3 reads CASTLKAGAVTGELFF. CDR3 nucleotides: TGTGCCAGCACCTTGAAGGCGGGAGCCGTCACCGGGGAGCTGTTTTTT.

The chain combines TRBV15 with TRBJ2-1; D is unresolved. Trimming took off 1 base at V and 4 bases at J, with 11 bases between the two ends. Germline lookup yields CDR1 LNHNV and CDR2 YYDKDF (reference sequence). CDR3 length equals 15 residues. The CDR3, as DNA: TGTGCCACCAGCAGAGCCACTACCACGTACAATGAGCAGTTCTTC. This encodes CATSRATTTYNEQFF.

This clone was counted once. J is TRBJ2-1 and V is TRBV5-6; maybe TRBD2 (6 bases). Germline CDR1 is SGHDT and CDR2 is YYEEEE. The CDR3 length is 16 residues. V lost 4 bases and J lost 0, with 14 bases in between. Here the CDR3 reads CASSRPRGSSYNEQFF. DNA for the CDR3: TGTGCCAGCAGCAGGCCCCGGGGGAGCTCCTACAATGAGCAGTTCTTC.

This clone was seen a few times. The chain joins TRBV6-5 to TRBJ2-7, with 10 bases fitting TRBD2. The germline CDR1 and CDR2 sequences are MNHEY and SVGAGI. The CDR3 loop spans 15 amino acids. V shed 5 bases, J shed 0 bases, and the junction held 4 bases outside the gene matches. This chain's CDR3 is CASSLSSGSSYEQYF. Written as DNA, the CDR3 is TGTGCCAGCAGTCTCTCTAGCGGGAGCTCCTACGAGCAGTACTTC.

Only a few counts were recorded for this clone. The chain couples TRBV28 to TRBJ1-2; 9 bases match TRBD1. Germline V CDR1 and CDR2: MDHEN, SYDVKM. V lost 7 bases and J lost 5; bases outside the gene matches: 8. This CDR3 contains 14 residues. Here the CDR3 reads CASTITGGNYGYTF. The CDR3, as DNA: TGTGCCAGCACCATCACAGGGGGCAATTATGGCTACACCTTC.

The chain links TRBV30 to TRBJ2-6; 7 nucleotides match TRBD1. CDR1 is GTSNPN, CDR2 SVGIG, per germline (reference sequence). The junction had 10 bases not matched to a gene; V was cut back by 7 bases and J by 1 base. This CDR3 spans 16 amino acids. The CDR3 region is CAFFPTGLSGANVLTF. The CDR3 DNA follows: TGTGCCTTTTTCCCGACAGGGTTGTCTGGGGCCAACGTCCTGACTTTC.

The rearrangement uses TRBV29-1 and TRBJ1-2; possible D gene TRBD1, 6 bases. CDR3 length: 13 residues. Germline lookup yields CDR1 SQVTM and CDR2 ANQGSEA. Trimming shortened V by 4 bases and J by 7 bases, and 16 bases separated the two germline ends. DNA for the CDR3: TGCAGCGTTGTCGCGGCAGGGGTGGGTGGCTACACCTTC. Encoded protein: CSVVAAGVGGYTF.

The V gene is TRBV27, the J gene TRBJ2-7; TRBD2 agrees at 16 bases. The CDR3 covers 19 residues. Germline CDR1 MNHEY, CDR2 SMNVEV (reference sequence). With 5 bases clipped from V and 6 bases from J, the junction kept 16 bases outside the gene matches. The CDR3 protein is CASSLGEGTSGRAFGEQYF. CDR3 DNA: TGTGCCAGCAGTCTGGGGGAGGGGACTAGCGGGAGGGCCTTTGGCGAGCAGTACTTC.

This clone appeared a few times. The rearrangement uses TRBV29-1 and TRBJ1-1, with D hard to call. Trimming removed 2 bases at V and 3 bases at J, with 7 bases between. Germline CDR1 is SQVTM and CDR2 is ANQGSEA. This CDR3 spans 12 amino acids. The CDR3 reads CSVERRDTEAFF. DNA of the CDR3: TGCAGCGTTGAAAGGAGGGACACTGAAGCTTTCTTT.

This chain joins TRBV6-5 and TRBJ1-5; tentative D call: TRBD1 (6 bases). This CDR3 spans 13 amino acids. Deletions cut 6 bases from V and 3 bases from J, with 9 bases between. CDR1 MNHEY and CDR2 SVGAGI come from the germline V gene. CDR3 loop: CASSRTDNQPQHF. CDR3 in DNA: TGTGCCAGCAGCCGGACAGACAATCAGCCCCAGCATTTT.

This CDR3 reads CASSRQGARYNEQFF. CDR3 sequence (DNA): TGTGCCAGCAGCAGACAGGGGGCGAGGTACAATGAGCAGTTCTTC. The J gene is TRBJ2-1, the V gene TRBV6-1; 10 nucleotides agree with TRBD1. The J segment lost 4 bases and the V segment lost 6 bases, leaving 6 bases of the junction unmatched. The CDR3 length is 15 residues. CDR1 and CDR2 from the germline V gene are MNHNS and SASEGT.

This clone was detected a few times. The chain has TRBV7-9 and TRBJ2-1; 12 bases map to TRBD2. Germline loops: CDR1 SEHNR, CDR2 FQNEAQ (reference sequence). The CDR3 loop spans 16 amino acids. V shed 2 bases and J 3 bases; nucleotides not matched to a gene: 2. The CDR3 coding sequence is TGTGCCAGCAGCTTATCGGGACTAGCGGGCTACAATGAGCAGTTCTTC. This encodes CASSLSGLAGYNEQFF.

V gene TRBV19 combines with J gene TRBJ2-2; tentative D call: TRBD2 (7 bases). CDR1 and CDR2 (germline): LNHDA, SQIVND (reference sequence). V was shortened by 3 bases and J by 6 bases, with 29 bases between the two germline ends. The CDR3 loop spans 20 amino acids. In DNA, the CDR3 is TGTGCCAGTAGTATCCCCGGCGGGGGCCACGGGACTATATCGTCCGGGGAGCTGTTTTTT. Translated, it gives CASSIPGGGHGTISSGELFF.

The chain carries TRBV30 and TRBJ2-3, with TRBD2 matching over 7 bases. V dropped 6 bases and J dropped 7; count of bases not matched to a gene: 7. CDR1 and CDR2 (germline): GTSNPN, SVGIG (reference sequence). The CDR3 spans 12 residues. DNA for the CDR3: TGTGCCTGCGGGCGGGAGAGGAATACGCAGTATTTT. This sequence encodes CACGRERNTQYF.

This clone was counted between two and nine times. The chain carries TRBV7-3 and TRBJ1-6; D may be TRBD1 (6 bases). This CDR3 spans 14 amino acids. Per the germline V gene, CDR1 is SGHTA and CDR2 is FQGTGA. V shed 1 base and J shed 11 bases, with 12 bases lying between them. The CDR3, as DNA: TGTGCCAGCAGCTTAAAGGGGGGGAACCCACCCCTCCACTTT. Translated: CASSLKGGNPPLHF.

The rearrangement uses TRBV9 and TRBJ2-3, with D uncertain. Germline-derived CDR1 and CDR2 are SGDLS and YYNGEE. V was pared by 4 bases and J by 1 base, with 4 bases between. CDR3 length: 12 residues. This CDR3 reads CASSPGTDTQYF. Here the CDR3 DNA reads TGTGCCAGCAGCCCAGGCACAGATACGCAGTATTTT. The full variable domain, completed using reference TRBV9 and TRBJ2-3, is DSGVTQTPKHLITATGQRVTLRCSPRSGDLSVYWYQQSLDQGLQFLIQYYNGEERAKGNILERFSAQQFPDLHSELNLSSLELGDSALYFCASSPGTDTQYFGPGTRLTVL.

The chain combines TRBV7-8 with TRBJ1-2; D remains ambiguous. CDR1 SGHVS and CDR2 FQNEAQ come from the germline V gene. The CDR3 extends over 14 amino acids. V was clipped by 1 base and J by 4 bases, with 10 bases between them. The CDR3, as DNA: TGTGCCAGCAGCTTAGGGGCCAGATCCTATGGCTACACCTTC. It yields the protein CASSLGARSYGYTF. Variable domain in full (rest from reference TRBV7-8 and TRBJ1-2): GAGVSQSPRYKVAKRGQDVALRCDPISGHVSLFWYQQALGQGPEFLTYFQNEAQLDKSGLPSDRFFAERPEGSVSTLKIQRTQQEDSAVYLCASSLGARSYGYTFGSGTRLTVV.

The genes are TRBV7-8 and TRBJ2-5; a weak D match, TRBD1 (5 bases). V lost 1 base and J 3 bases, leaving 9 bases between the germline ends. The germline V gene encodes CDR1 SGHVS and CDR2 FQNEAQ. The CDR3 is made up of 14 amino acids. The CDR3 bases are TGTGCCAGCAGCTTAGAACAGGTTAAAGAGACCCAGTACTTC. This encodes CASSLEQVKETQYF.

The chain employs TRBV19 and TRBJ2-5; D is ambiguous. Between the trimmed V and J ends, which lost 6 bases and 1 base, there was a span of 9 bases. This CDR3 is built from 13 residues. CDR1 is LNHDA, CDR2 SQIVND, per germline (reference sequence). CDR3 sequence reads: CASSADFQETQYF. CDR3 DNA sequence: TGTGCCAGTAGCGCAGATTTCCAAGAGACCCAGTACTTC.

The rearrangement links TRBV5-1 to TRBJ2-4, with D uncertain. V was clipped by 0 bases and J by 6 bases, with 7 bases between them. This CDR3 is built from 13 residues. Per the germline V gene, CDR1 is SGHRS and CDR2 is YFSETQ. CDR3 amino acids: CASSLAVGNIQYF. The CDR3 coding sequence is TGCGCCAGCAGCTTGGCCGTCGGAAACATTCAGTACTTC.

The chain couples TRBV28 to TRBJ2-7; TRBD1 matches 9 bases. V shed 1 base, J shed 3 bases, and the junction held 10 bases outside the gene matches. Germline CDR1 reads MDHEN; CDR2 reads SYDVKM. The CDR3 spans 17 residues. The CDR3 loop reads CASSLFLGQGQFYEQYF. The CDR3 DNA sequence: TGTGCCAGCAGTTTATTTTTGGGACAGGGCCAATTCTACGAGCAGTACTTC.